These 15 T cell receptor beta chains share one sample of origin, sequenced in a study of CD8+CD57+ T cells in acquired aplastic anemia. TCR beta VDJ and CDR3 profiles were obtained from a genomic DNA template. TCRdb reanalysed the reads using MiXCR and keeps one entry per CDR3 protein. The sample gives 150,000 to 200,000 distinct CDR3 sequences, about 48% of which show up once; 0.85% to 1.3% is in the top ten. Sequencing was carried out using sorted CD4+, CD8+, or CD8+CD57+ T cells (not recorded which) from PBMCs. These receptor sequences come from a human donor in good health.

In the case of this clonotype: One junction end disagrees with the germline gene, perhaps due to a read error. This chain links TRBV7-3 with TRBJ1-6; the D is unclear. Germline V CDR1 and CDR2: SGHTA, FQGTGA. This CDR3 comprises 13 residues. CDR3 region: CASSLTVNSPPHF. The CDR3 nucleotides are TGTGCCAGCAGCTTAACCGTTAATTCACCCCCCCACTTT.

This clonotype was counted between two and nine times. The rearrangement uses TRBV24-1 and TRBJ1-2; D gene uncertain. The CDR3 extends over 15 amino acids. Germline V gives CDR1 KGHDR, CDR2 SFDVKD. With 4 bases removed from V and 2 bases from J, the gap between germline ends came to 13 bases. The CDR3 sequence: CATSDASAGNYGYTF. In nucleotides, the CDR3 is TGTGCCACCAGTGACGCCTCGGCGGGGAACTATGGCTACACCTTC.

The chain joins TRBV3-1 to TRBJ1-2; D not resolved. The CDR3 is 15 residues long. V lost 0 bases and J lost 1, with 9 bases in between. Germline values: CDR1 LGHDT, CDR2 YNNKEL (reference sequence). The CDR3, as DNA: TGTGCCAGCAGCCAAGATTACGGCAGTAACTATGGCTACACCTTC. Protein sequence: CASSQDYGSNYGYTF.

This clonotype was counted many times. The chain is built from TRBV20-1 and TRBJ2-4, with D maybe TRBD2 (7 bases). V lost 8 bases, J lost 4 bases, and 18 bases lay in between. The CDR3 has 14 amino acids. Per the germline V gene, CDR1 is DFQATT and CDR2 is SNEGSKA (reference sequence). The DNA for the CDR3 is TGCAGTACCGCAGCGGGACAACTAAAAAACATTCAGTACTTC. It is translated as CSTAAGQLKNIQYF.

This chain joins TRBV29-1 and TRBJ1-5; TRBD1 matches at 9 bases. With V trimmed by 4 bases and J by 6 bases, 4 bases remained unmatched. The CDR3 spans 13 residues. The germline V gene has CDR1 SQVTM and CDR2 ANQGSEA. The CDR3 spells CSVGTGVSQPQHF. The CDR3 nucleotides are TGCAGCGTTGGGACAGGGGTCAGTCAGCCCCAGCATTTT.

Worth noting for this clonotype: A read error may be the cause here, since a much bigger clone is one base away. The chain has TRBV19 and TRBJ2-6; the match to TRBD1 covers 8 bases. The germline gives CDR1 LNHDA, CDR2 SQIVND (reference sequence). The CDR3 contains 17 residues. After removal of 4 bases from V and 2 bases from J, the junction contained 7 bases not matched to a gene. The CDR3 DNA reads as TGTGCCAGTAGTAGCGGACAGGGAAGTCCTGGGGCCAACGTCCTGACTTTC. Protein: CASSSGQGSPGANVLTF. Full variable domain (outside the CDR3, taken from reference TRBV19 and TRBJ2-6): DGGITQSPKYLFRKEGQNVTLSCEQNLNHDAMYWYRQDPGQGLRLIYYSQIVNDFQKGDIAEGYSVSREKKESFPLTVTSAQKNPTAFYLCASSSGQGSPGANVLTFGAGSRLTVL.

The gene calls are TRBV24-1 and TRBJ2-1; 9 bases match TRBD2. The CDR3 is 15 amino acids. J gave up 9 bases and V 3 bases, and 8 bases lay outside the gene matches. The V gene's germline CDR1 is KGHDR and CDR2 SFDVKD. This chain's CDR3 is CATSDSLAGASEQFF. CDR3 nucleotides: TGTGCCACCAGTGATAGTTTAGCGGGAGCGAGTGAGCAGTTCTTC.

This clonotype has a single count. The rearrangement joins TRBV24-1 to TRBJ2-1; D uncertain. The germline V gene encodes CDR1 KGHDR and CDR2 SFDVKD. Trimming took off 5 bases at V and 1 base at J, with 11 bases between the two ends. The CDR3 spans 15 residues. The CDR3, as DNA: TGTGCCACCAGTGGCCTAGAGGCTTCCTACAATGAGCAGTTCTTC. Translated, it gives CATSGLEASYNEQFF.

The chain recombines TRBV29-1 with TRBJ2-6; 8 bases agree with TRBD1. Germline trimming cut 0 bases from V and 1 base from J; bases unmatched to any gene: 5. Germline CDR1 SQVTM, CDR2 ANQGSEA. This CDR3 comprises 17 residues. CDR3 region: CSVEDLTGESGANVLTF. The CDR3 region has the DNA TGCAGCGTTGAAGATTTGACAGGGGAATCTGGGGCCAACGTCCTGACTTTC.

This clonotype has a single count. The chain recombines TRBV6-1 with TRBJ1-1; tentatively, D is TRBD1 (6 bases). The CDR3 is made up of 15 amino acids. Per germline, CDR1 MNHNS and CDR2 SASEGT. Trimming took 6 bases from V and 5 from J, leaving 19 bases between them. CDR3 in DNA: TGTGCCAGCAGGAGGAGCGGGACACCGGGGACTGAAGCTTTCTTT. This sequence encodes CASRRSGTPGTEAFF.

A word on this clonotype: This may be a read error: a much more frequent sequence differs by one nucleotide. Without the conserved terminal phenylalanine or tryptophan, this CDR3 likely stems from a read error. The rearrangement uses TRBV12-3 or TRBV12-4 and TRBJ1-1; D call uncertain. With 5 bases removed from V and 5 bases from J, the gap between germline ends came to 18 bases. This CDR3 has 15 amino acids. This CDR3 is CASSAGGSKGTEAFS. The CDR3 coding sequence is TGTGCCAGCAGTGCAGGAGGTTCAAAAGGGACTGAAGCTTTCTCT.

CDR3 nucleotide sequence: TGTGCCAGCAGTGCTAAACTGGGCGCTAATGAAAAACTGTTTTTT. It specifies CASSAKLGANEKLFF. This chain connects TRBV28 to TRBJ1-4; D unclear. V gave up 5 bases and J gave up 3 bases, with 13 bases separating them. Germline CDR1 reads MDHEN; CDR2 reads SYDVKM. The CDR3 extends over 15 amino acids.

A single count supports this clonotype. The chain employs TRBV12-3 or TRBV12-4 and TRBJ2-1, with 9 bases lining up with TRBD2. V was pared by 10 bases and J by 10 bases, with 17 bases of the junction left unmatched. The CDR3 runs to 15 residues. The chain's CDR3 is CATMVGGGAGYEQFF. Here the CDR3 DNA reads TGTGCCACCATGGTGGGCGGGGGGGCAGGTTACGAGCAGTTCTTC.

The sample holds a few counts of this clonotype. This chain uses TRBV6-1 with TRBJ1-5, with TRBD1 as a possible D gene (5 bases). Germline V lookup: CDR1 MNHNS, CDR2 SASEGT. This CDR3 has 16 amino acids. The V and J ends lost 7 bases and 5 bases respectively, with 21 bases between them. CDR3 residues: CASNPPPGGGDQPQHF. The CDR3 region has the DNA TGTGCCAGCAACCCGCCCCCGGGGGGAGGGGATCAGCCCCAGCATTTT.

This clonotype was detected a few times. The genes are TRBV29-1 and TRBJ2-1; D is possibly TRBD2 (6 bases). The CDR3 covers 14 residues. With 3 bases removed from V and 3 bases from J, the gap between germline ends came to 12 bases. Germline loops: CDR1 SQVTM, CDR2 ANQGSEA. Here the CDR3 DNA reads TGCAGCGTTGAGGTTGCGGGGAACTACAATGAGCAGTTCTTC. This gives the protein CSVEVAGNYNEQFF.